Sequencing of this T cell receptor (beta chain) was carried out in a study of T cell responses to AZD1222 COVID-19 vaccine. Points on this clone: The antigen remains unidentified.

Germline CDR1 reads SGHVS; CDR2 reads FNYEAQ. The CDR3 is made up of 16 amino acids. Trimming left V 6 bases short and J 4 bases short, with 22 bases between. Whole-study findings and limits: The study identified only 6 or 7 AZD1222 recipients as seropositive at baseline.

The method was immunoSEQ multiplex PCR; TCRdb's version includes in-frame clones alone and lacks a portion of them. Among roughly 200,000 clones, 88% were seen once, and the ten largest hold around 7.9%. The rearrangement links TRBV7-6 to TRBJ2-7, with D possibly being TRBD2 (6 bases). The receptor was isolated from an adult in good health. This material consisted of peripheral blood, taken on day 0 of AZD1222 vaccination. The CDR3 nucleotides are TGTGCCAGCAGTTCGACCCTGGGACTCTCTAGGTACGAGCAGTACTTC. It translates to CASSSTLGLSRYEQYF.